This T cell receptor (beta chain) was sequenced for a study of patients and donors after allogeneic stem cell transplantation. Germline V CDR1 and CDR2: MNHEY, SMNVEV (reference sequence). The CDR3 extends over 16 amino acids. V trimming: 2 bases; J trimming: 6 bases; junction bases outside the gene matches: 6. TCRdb called the RT-PCR reads again in MiXCR, with one record for every CDR3 protein. The table lists more than 850,000 distinct CDR3 sequences, around 17% of them singletons, with around 5.5% in the top ten. The gene calls are TRBV27 and TRBJ2-2; 10 bases agree with TRBD2. The specimen was blood, either unsorted or a sorted T cell fraction (not recorded which). The TCR originated in a human donor who was either an allogeneic HSCT recipient or a stem cell or donor lymphocyte infusion donor (not recorded which). It is not recorded whose cells these are; they may come from a transplant donor. The DNA of the CDR3 is TGTGCCAGCAGTTTAGCGGCTAGCGGGAGATCCGGGGAGCTGTTTTTT. This encodes CASSLAASGRSGELFF.